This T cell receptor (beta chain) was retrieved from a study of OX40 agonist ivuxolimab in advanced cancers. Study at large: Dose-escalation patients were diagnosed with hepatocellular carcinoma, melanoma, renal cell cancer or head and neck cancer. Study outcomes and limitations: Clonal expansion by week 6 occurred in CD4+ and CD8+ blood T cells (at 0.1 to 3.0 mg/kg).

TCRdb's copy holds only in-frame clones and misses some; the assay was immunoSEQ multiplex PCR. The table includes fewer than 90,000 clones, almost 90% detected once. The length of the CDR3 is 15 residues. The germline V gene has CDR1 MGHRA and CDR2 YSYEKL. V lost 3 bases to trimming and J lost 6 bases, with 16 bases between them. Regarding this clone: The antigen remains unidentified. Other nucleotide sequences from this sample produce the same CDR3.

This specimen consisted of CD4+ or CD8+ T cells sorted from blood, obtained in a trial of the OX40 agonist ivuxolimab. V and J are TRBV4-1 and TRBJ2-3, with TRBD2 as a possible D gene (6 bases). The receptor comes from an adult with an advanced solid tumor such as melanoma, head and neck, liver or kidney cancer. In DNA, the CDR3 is TGCGCCAGCAGCCACCCGACTAGTGGGAAGGATACGCAGTATTTT. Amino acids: CASSHPTSGKDTQYF.